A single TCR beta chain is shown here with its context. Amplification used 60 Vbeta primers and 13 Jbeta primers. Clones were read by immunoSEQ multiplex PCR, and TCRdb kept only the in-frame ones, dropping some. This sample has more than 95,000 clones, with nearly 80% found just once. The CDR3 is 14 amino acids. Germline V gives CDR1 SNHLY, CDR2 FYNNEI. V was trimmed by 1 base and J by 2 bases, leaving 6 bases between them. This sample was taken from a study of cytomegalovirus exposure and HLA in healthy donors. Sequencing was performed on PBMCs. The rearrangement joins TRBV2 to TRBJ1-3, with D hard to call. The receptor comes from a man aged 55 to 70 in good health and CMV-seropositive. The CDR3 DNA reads TGTGCCAGCAGTGAAGGAGGGACTGGAAACACCATATATTTT. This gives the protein CASSEGGTGNTIYF.